This T cell receptor beta chain stems from a study of graft-versus-host responses after intestinal transplantation. Study-level background: Among the recipients, transplants were multivisceral, liver-intestinal, or isolated intestinal. Every recipient underwent anti-thymocyte globulin induction, then tacrolimus and steroids for roughly 3 years.

In the case of this clone: What it binds is not known.

Study results and limitations: Detected in recipient marrow were GvH clones, some of which were first observed in ileum or blood.

Germline CDR1 SGHRS, CDR2 YFSETQ. After removal of 10 bases from V and 0 bases from J, the junction contained 16 bases not matched to a gene. This CDR3 is 17 amino acids long. Profiling relied on immunoSEQ multiplex PCR, and the TCRdb table lists in-frame clones only, not all of them. Here the sample spans approximately 86,000 clones, roughly 90% being singletons. Sequences were derived from unstimulated CD8+ T cells sorted from spleen or lymph node cells, sampled before transplant. The V and J genes are TRBV5-1 and TRBJ1-1; 9 bases line up with TRBD1. The receptor was derived from a human donor who was the organ donor for an intestinal transplant. DNA for the CDR3: TGCGCCTGTACAGGGGGCTCGGGGGGGGCTTTGAACACTGAAGCTTTCTTT. It is translated as CACTGGSGGALNTEAFF. Full variable domain (outside the CDR3, taken from reference TRBV5-1 and TRBJ1-1): KAGVTQTPRYLIKTRGQQVTLSCSPISGHRSVSWYQQTPGQGLQFLFEYFSETQRNKGNFPGRFSGRQFSNSRSEMNVSTLELGDSALYLCACTGGSGGALNTEAFFGQGTRLTVV.